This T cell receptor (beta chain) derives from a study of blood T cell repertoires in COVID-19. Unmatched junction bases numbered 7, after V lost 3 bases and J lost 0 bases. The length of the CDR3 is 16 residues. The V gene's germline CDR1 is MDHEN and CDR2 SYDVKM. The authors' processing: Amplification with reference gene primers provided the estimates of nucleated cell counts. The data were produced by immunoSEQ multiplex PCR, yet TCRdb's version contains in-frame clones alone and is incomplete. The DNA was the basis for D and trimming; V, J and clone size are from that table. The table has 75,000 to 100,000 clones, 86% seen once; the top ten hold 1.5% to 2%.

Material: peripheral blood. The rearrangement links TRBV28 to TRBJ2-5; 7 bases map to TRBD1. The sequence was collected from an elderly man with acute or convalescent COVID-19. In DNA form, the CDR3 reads TGTGCCAGCAGTTTCCCACGGGGACAGTACCAAGAGACCCAGTACTTC. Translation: CASSFPRGQYQETQYF. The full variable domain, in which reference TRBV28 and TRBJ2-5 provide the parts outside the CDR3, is DVKVTQSSRYLVKRTGEKVFLECVQDMDHENMFWYRQDPGLGLRLIYFSYDVKMKEKGDIPEGYSVSREKKERFSLILESASTNQTSMYLCASSFPRGQYQETQYFGPGTRLLVL.